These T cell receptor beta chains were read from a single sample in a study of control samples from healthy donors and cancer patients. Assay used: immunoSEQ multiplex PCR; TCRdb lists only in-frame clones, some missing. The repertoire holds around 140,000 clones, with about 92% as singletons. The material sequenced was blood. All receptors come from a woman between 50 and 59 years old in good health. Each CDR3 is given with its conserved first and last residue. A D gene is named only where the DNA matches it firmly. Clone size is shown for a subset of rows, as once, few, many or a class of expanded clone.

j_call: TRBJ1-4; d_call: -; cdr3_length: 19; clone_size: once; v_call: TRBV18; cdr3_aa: CASSPSGTLLLTTNEKLFF; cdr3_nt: TGTGCCAGCTCACCTTCCGGGACACTTCTCCTCACAACTAATGAAAAACTGTTTTTT
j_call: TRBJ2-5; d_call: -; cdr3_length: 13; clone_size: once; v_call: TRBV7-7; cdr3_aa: CASSLGLEQTQYF; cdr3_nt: TGTGCTAGCAGCTTGGGGTTGGAGCAGACCCAGTACTTC
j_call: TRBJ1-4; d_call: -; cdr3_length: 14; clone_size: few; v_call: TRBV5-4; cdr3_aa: CASSLGGALEKLFF; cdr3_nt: TGTGCCAGCAGCTTGGGGGGGGCTCTCGAAAAACTGTTTTTT
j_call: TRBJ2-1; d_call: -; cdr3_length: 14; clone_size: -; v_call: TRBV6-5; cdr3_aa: CASKKGGADNEQFF; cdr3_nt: TGTGCCAGCAAAAAGGGGGGGGCGGACAATGAGCAGTTCTTC
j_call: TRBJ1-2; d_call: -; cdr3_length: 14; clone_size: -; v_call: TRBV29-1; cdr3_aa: CSAEMVGHVNGYTF; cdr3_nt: TGCAGCGCCGAAATGGTGGGACATGTAAATGGCTACACCTTC
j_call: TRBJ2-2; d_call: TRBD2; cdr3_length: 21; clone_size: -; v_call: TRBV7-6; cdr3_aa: CASSLSSLAGVWGGDTGELFF; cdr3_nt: TGTGCCAGCAGCTTAAGTAGTCTAGCGGGAGTATGGGGCGGAGACACCGGGGAGCTGTTTTTT
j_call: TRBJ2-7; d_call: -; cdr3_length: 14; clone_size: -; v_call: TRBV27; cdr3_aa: CASSFRDGREEQYF; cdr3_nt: TGTGCCAGCAGTTTCCGGGACGGACGAGAGGAGCAGTACTTC
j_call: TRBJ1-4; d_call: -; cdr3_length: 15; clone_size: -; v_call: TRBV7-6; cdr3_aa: CASSPKDRTNEKLFF; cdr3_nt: TGTGCCAGCAGCCCCAAGGACAGAACTAATGAAAAACTGTTTTTT
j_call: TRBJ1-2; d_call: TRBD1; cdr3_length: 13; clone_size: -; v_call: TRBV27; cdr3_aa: CASSLSGGRGYTF; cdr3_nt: TGTGCCAGCAGTTTGTCAGGGGGCCGGGGCTACACCTTC
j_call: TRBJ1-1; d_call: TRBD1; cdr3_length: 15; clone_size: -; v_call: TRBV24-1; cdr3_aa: CATSDPGQGATEAFF; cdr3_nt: TGTGCCACCAGTGACCCCGGACAGGGGGCCACTGAAGCTTTCTTT
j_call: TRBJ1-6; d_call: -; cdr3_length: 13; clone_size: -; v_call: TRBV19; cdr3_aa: CATPAGKNSPLHF; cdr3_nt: TGTGCCACTCCCGCAGGGAAAAATTCACCCCTCCACTTT
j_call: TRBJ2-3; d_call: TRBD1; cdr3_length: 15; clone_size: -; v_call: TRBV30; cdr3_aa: CAWSEGRGQGDTQYF; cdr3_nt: TGTGCCTGGAGTGAGGGCAGGGGGCAGGGAGATACGCAGTATTTT
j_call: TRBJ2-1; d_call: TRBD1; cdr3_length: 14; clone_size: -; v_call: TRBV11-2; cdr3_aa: CASSSGQTDNEQFF; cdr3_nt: TGTGCCAGCAGCTCGGGACAGACGGACAATGAGCAGTTCTTC
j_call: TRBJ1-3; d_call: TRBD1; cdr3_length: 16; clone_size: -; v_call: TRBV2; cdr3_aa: CASSGDRLPSGNTIYF; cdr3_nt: TGTGCCAGCAGTGGGGACAGGCTCCCCTCTGGAAACACCATATATTTT
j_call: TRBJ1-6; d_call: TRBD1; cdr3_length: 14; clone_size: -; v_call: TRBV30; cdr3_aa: CAWSLMGQSPPLHF; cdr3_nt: TGTGCCTGGAGCCTTATGGGACAGTCGCCACCCCTCCACTTT
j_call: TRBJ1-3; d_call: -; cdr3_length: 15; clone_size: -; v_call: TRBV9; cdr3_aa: CASSPRQASGNTIYF; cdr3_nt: TGTGCCAGCAGCCCGCGACAGGCCTCTGGAAACACCATATATTTT
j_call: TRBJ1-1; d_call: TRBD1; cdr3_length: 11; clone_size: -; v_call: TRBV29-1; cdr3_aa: CSERTGEEAFF; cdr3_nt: TGCAGCGAAAGGACAGGGGAGGAGGCTTTCTTT
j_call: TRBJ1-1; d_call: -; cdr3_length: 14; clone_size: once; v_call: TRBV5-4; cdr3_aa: CASSFLTRNTEAFF; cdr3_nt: TGTGCCAGCAGCTTTCTCACAAGGAACACTGAAGCTTTCTTT
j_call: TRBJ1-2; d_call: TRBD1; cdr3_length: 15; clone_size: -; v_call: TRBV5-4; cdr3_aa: CASSSATGGARGYTF; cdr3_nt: TGTGCCAGCAGCTCAGCGACAGGGGGTGCTAGGGGCTACACCTTC
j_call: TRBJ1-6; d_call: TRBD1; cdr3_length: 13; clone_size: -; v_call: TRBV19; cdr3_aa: CASRGTGDSPLHF; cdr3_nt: TGTGCCAGTAGGGGGACAGGGGATTCACCCCTCCACTTT
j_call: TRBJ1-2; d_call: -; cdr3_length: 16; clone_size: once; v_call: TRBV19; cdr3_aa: CASSMGNDRSPFGYTF; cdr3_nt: TGTGCCAGTAGTATGGGTAACGACAGGTCGCCTTTTGGCTACACCTTC
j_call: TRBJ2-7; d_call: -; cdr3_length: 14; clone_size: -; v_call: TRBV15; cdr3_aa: CATSSSGNSYEQYF; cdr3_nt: TGTGCCACCAGCAGTAGTGGGAACTCCTACGAGCAGTACTTC
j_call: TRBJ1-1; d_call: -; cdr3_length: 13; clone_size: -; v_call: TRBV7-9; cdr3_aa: CASRRGGNTEAFF; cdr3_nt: TGTGCCAGCAGGCGCGGGGGCAACACTGAAGCTTTCTTT
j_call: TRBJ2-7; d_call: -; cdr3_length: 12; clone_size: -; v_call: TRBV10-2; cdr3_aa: CASSIQARGQYF; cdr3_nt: TGCGCCAGCAGTATTCAGGCTAGAGGGCAGTACTTC
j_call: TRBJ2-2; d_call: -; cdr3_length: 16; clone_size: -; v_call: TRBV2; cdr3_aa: CASKGGSRGYTGELFF; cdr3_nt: TGTGCCAGCAAGGGGGGTAGCAGGGGTTACACCGGGGAGCTGTTTTTT
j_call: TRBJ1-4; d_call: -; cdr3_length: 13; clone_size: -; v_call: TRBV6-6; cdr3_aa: CASSFRSHEKLFF; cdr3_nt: TGTGCCAGCAGTTTCAGATCGCATGAAAAACTGTTTTTT
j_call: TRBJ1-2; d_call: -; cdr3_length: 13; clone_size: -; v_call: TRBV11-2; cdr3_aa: CASSRQRLNGYTF; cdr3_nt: TGTGCCAGCAGCCGACAGCGTCTCAATGGCTACACCTTC
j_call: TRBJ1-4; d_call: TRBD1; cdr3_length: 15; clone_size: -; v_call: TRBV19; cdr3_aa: CASSAGQAIYEKLFF; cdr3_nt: TGTGCCAGTAGCGCGGGACAGGCGATTTATGAAAAACTGTTTTTT